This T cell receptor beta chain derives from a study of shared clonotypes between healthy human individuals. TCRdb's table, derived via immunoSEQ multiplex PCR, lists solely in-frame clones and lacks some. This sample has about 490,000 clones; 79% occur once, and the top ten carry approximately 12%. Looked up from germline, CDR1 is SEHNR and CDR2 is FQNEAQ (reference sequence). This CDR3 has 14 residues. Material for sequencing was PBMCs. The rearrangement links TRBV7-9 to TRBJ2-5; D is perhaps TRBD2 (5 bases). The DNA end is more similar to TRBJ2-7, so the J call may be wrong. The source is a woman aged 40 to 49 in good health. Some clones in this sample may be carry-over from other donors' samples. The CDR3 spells CASSLAGGTYEQYF. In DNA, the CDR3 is TGTGCCAGCAGCTTAGCAGGAGGCACCTACGAGCAGTACTTC.